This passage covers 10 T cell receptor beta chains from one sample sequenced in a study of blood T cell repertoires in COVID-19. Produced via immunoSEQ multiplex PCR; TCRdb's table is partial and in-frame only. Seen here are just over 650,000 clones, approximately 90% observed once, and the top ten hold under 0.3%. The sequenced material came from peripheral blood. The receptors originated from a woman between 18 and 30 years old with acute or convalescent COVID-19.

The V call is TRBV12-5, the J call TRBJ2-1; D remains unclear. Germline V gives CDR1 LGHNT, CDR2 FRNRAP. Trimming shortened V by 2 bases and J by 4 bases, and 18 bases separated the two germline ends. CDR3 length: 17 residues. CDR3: CASGLLEAFVGYNEQFF. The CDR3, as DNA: TGTGCTAGTGGTTTGCTAGAGGCCTTCGTGGGTTACAATGAGCAGTTCTTC. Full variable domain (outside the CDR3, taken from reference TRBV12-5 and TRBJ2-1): DARVTQTPRHKVTEMGQEVTMRCQPILGHNTVFWYRQTMMQGLELLAYFRNRAPLDDSGMPKDRFSAEMPDATLATLKIQPSEPRDSAVYFCASGLLEAFVGYNEQFFGPGTRLTVL.

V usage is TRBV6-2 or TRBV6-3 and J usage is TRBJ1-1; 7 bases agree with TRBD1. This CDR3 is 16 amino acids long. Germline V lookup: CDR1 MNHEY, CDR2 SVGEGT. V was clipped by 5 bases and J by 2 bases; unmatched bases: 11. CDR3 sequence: CASSPLQGPVNTEAFF. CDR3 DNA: TGTGCCAGCAGTCCACTACAGGGGCCGGTCAACACTGAAGCTTTCTTT.

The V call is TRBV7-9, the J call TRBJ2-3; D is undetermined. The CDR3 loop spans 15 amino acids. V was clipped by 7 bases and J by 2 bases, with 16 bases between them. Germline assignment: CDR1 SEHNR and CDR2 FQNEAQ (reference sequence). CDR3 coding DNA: TGTGCCAGCAACTACGAGTCCGTAAACACAGATACGCAGTATTTT. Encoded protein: CASNYESVNTDTQYF.

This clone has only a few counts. The DNA for the CDR3 is TGTGCCAGCAGCGTAGGCGGCGGGGACACTGAAGCTTTCTTT. Protein: CASSVGGGDTEAFF. The chain employs TRBV9 and TRBJ1-1; D is unresolved. The germline V gene has CDR1 SGDLS and CDR2 YYNGEE. The CDR3 is made up of 14 amino acids. Trimming removed 0 bases at V and 3 bases at J, with 9 bases between. The full variable domain, completed using reference TRBV9 and TRBJ1-1, is DSGVTQTPKHLITATGQRVTLRCSPRSGDLSVYWYQQSLDQGLQFLIQYYNGEERAKGNILERFSAQQFPDLHSELNLSSLELGDSALYFCASSVGGGDTEAFFGQGTRLTVV.

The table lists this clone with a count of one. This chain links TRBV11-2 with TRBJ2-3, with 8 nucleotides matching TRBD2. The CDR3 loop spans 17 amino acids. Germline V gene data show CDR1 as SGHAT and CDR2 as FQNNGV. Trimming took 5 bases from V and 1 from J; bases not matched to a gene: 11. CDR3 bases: TGTGCCAGCAGCCTACCGGGGGGGGGCGCCCGCACAGATACGCAGTATTTT. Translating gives CASSLPGGGARTDTQYF.

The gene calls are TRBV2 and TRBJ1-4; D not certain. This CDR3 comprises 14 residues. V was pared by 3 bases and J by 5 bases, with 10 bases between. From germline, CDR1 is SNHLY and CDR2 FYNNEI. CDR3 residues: CASSDRTVNEKLFF. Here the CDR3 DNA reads TGTGCCAGCAGTGACAGAACAGTGAATGAAAAACTGTTTTTT.

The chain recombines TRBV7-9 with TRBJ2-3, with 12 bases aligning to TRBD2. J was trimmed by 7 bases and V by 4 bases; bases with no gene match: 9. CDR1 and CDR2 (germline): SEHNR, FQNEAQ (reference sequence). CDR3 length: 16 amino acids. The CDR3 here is CASSSQTSGGPYTQYF. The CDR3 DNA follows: TGTGCCAGCAGCTCCCAGACTAGCGGGGGCCCTTATACGCAGTATTTT.

The CDR3 region is CASSVAGGRYTEAFF. The CDR3 DNA follows: TGTGCCAGCAGCGTAGCTGGGGGGAGGTACACTGAAGCTTTCTTT. The chain links TRBV9 to TRBJ1-1; D is possibly TRBD1 (5 bases). V lost 0 bases, J lost 3 bases, and 12 bases lay in between. CDR1 SGDLS and CDR2 YYNGEE come from the germline V gene. The CDR3 totals 15 residues.

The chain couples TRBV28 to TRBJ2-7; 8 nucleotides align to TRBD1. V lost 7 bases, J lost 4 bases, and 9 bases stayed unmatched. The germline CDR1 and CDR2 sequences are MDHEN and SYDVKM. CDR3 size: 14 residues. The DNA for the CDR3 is TGTGCCAGCACCGGGGGACAGGCGCGATACGAGCAGTACTTC. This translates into CASTGGQARYEQYF.

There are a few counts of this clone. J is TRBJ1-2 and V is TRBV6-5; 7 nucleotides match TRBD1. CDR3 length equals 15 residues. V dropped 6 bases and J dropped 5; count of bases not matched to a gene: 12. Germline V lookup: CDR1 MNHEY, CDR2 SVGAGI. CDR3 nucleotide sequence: TGTGCCAGCAGCCCACGACAGGGAACAATATATGGCTACACCTTC. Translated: CASSPRQGTIYGYTF.